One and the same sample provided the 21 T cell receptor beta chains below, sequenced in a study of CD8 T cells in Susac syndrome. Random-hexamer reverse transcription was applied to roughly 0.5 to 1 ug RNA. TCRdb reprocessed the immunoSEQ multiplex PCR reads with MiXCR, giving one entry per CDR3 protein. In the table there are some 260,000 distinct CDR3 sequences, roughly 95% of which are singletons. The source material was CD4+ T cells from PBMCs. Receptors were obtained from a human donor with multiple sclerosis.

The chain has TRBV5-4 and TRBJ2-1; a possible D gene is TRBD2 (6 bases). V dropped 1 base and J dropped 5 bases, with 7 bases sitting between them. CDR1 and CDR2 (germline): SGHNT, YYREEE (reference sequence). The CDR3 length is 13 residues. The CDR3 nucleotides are TGTGCCAGCAGCTTGCCGGGAGACAATGAGCAGTTCTTC. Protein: CASSLPGDNEQFF. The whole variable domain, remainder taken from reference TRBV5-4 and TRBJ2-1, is ETGVTQSPTHLIKTRGQQVTLRCSSQSGHNTVSWYQQALGQGPQFIFQYYREEENGRGNFPPRFSGLQFPNYSSELNVNALELDDSALYLCASSLPGDNEQFFGPGTRLTVL.

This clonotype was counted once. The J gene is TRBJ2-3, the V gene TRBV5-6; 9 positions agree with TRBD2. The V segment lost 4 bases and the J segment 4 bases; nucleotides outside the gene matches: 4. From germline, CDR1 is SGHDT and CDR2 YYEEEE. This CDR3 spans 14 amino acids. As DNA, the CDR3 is TGTGCCAGCAGCCTGGGACTAGCTCCAGATACGCAGTATTTT. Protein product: CASSLGLAPDTQYF. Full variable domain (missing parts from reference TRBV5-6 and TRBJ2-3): DAGVTQSPTHLIKTRGQQVTLRCSPKSGHDTVSWYQQALGQGPQFIFQYYEEEERQRGNFPDRFSGHQFPNYSSELNVNALLLGDSALYLCASSLGLAPDTQYFGPGTRLTVL.

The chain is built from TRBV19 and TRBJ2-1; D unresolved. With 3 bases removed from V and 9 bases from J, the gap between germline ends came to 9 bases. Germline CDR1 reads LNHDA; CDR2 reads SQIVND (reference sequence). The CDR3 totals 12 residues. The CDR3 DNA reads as TGTGCCAGTAGTATGGTGAGCACTGAGCAGTTCTTC. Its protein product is CASSMVSTEQFF.

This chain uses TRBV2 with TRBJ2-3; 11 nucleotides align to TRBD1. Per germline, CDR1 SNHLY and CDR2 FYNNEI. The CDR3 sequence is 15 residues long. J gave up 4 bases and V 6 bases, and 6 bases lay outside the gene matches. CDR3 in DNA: TGTGCCAGCAGACTGGACAGGGGGCAGGCAGATACGCAGTATTTT. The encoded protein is CASRLDRGQADTQYF.

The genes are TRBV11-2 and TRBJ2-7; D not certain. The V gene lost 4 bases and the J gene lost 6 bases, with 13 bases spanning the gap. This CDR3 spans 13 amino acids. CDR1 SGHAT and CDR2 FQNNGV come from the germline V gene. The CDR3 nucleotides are TGTGCCAGCAGCTCGCTCGGTATTTCCGAGCAGTACTTC. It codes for CASSSLGISEQYF.

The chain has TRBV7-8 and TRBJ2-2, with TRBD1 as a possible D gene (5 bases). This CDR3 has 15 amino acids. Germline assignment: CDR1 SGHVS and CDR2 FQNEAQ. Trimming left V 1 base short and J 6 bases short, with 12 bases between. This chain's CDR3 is CASSLVPRDPGELFF. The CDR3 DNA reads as TGTGCCAGCAGCTTAGTCCCCAGGGATCCCGGGGAGCTGTTTTTT.

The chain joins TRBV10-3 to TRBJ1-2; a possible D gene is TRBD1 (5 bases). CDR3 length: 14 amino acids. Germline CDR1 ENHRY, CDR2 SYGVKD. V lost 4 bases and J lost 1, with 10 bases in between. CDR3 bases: TGTGCCATCAGTGGGGGACTTCGTAACTATGGCTACACCTTC. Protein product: CAISGGLRNYGYTF.

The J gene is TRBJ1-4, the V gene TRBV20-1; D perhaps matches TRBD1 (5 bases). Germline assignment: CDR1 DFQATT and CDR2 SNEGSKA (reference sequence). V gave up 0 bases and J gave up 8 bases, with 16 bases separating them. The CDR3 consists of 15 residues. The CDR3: CSARDGGGGREKLFF. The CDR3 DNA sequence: TGCAGTGCTAGAGATGGGGGAGGCGGACGGGAAAAACTGTTTTTT.

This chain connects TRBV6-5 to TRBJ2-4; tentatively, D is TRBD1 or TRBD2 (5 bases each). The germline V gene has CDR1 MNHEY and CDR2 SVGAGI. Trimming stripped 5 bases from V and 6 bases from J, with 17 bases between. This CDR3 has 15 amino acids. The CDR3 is CASSGSPERGNIQYF. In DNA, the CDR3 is TGTGCCAGCAGTGGATCACCCGAGAGGGGAAACATTCAGTACTTC.

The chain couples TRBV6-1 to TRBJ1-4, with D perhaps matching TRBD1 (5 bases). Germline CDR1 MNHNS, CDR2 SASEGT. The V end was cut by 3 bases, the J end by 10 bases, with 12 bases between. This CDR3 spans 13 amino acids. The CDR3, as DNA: TGTGCCAGCAGTGATTCCCAGGGCGGAAAACTGTTTTTT. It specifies CASSDSQGGKLFF.

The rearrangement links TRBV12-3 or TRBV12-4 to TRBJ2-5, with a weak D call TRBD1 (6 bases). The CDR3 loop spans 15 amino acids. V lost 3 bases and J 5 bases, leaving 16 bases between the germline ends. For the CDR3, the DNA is TGTGCCAGCAGTTTTGGCAGGGGCGCCGGGGAGACCCAGTACTTC. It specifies CASSFGRGAGETQYF.

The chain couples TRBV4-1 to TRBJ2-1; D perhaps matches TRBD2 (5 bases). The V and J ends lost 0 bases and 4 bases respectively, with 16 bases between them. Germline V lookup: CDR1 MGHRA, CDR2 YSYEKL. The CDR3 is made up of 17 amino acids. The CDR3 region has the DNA TGCGCCAGCAGCCAAGAAGGAGCGGCCTCTGGGTACAATGAGCAGTTCTTC. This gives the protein CASSQEGAASGYNEQFF.

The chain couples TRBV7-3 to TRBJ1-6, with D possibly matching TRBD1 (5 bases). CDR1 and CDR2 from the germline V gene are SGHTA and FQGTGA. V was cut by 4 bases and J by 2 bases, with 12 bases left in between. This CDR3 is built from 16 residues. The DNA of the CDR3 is TGTGCCAGCAGCTGGGGGGGACCGACCTATAATTCACCCCTCCACTTT. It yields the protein CASSWGGPTYNSPLHF.

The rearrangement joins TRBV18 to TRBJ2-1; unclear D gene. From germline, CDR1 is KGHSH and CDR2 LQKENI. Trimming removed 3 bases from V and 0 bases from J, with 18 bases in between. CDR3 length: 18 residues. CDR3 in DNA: TGTGCCAGCTCACCTTTTTCCCTCGGGCCAAGCTCCTACAATGAGCAGTTCTTC. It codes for CASSPFSLGPSSYNEQFF.

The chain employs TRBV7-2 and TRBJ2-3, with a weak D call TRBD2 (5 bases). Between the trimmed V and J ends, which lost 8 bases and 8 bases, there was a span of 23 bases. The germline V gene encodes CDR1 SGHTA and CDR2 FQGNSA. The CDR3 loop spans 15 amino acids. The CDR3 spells CASLEAGFIRGTQYF. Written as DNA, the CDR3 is TGTGCCAGCTTGGAGGCCGGCTTTATACGCGGTACGCAGTATTTT.

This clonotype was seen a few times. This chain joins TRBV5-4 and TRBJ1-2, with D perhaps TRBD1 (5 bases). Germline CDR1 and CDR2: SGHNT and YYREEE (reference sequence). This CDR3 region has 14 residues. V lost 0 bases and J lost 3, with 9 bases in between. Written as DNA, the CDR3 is TGTGCCAGCAGCTTGGCAGGGACGGACTATGGCTACACCTTC. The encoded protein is CASSLAGTDYGYTF.

CDR3 DNA: TGCAGCGTTGCCAGCACTGGGGCCAACGTCCTGACTTTC. Translating it yields CSVASTGANVLTF. The J gene is TRBJ2-6, the V gene TRBV29-1, with D unclear. V dropped 4 bases and J dropped 2 bases, with 6 bases sitting between them. Germline CDR1 and CDR2: SQVTM and ANQGSEA. The CDR3 contains 13 residues.

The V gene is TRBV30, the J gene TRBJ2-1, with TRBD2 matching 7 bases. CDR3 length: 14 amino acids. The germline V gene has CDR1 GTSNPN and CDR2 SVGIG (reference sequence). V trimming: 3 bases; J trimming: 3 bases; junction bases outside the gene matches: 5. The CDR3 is CAWRMASGYNEQFF. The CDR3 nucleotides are TGTGCCTGGAGAATGGCTAGCGGCTACAATGAGCAGTTCTTC.

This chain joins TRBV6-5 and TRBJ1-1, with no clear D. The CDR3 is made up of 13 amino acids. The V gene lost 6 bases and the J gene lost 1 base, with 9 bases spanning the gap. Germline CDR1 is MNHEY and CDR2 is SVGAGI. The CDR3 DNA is TGTGCCAGCAGGGCACCAGGGAACACTGAAGCTTTCTTT. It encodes CASRAPGNTEAFF.

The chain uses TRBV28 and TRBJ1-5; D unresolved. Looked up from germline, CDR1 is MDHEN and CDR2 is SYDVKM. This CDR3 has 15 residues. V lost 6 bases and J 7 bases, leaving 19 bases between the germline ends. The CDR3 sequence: CASRFDDRDTQPQHF. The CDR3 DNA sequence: TGTGCCAGCAGATTTGACGATCGGGATACCCAGCCCCAGCATTTT.

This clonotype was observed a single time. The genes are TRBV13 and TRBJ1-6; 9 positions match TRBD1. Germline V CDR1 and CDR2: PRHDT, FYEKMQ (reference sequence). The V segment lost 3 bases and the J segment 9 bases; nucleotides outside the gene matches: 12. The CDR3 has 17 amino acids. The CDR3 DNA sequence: TGTGCCAGCAGCTTCATAATCGGGACAGGGCAGATTTCACCCCTCCACTTT. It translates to CASSFIIGTGQISPLHF. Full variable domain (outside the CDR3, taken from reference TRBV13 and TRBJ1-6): AAGVIQSPRHLIKEKRETATLKCYPIPRHDTVYWYQQGPGQDPQFLISFYEKMQSDKGSIPDRFSAQQFSDYHSELNMSSLELGDSALYFCASSFIIGTGQISPLHFGNGTRLTVT.